This T cell receptor beta chain originates from a study of neurological immune-mediated disorders. Study observations and caveats: One related-CDR3 cluster, identified by phylogenetic grouping, held the repertoires of 18 of 34 multiple sclerosis patients and was a possible signature. Clinical and MRI features did not associate with the cluster found in multiple sclerosis patients. CDR3 amino acid sequences found in expanded clones were never shared across subjects, suggesting private repertoires in all groups.

One entry per CDR3 protein, called by TCRdb with MiXCR from the 5' RACE reads. In the table there are approximately 65,000 distinct CDR3 sequences, around 4% of which are singletons. From germline, CDR1 is SQVTM and CDR2 ANQGSEA. The ends lost 7 bases at V and 0 bases at J; junction bases unmatched: 4. The CDR3 is 14 residues long. Concerning this clonotype: Antigen unknown.

The J gene is TRBJ2-1, the V gene TRBV29-1; 9 bases agree with TRBD1. The clonotype comes from a man aged 45-65 years with multiple sclerosis. The sequenced sample was PBMCs. This chain's CDR3 is CSASGQGSYNEQFF. The CDR3 coding sequence is TGCAGCGCCTCGGGACAGGGCTCCTACAATGAGCAGTTCTTC.